The 2 T cell receptor beta chains given below trace back to one sample, sequenced in a study of CD8 T cell repertoires and HIV-1 epitope variants. These receptors have no known antigen. Sequenced by immunoSEQ multiplex PCR; TCRdb stores in-frame clones only, minus some. This table has 5,000 to 6,500 clones, 65% to 75% appearing once. Material for sequencing was cultured CD8+ T cells derived from PBMCs. The receptors shown here come from a male donor with HIV.

The V call is TRBV27, the J call TRBJ2-7, with TRBD2 as a possible D gene (6 bases). The germline gives CDR1 MNHEY, CDR2 SMNVEV (reference sequence). The CDR3 is 14 amino acids. Trimming took 0 bases from V and 6 from J, leaving 12 bases between them. The CDR3 sequence: CASSLSPEGREQYF. CDR3 DNA: TGTGCCAGCAGTTTATCGCCGGAGGGGCGCGAGCAGTACTTC.

The table lists this clone with a few counts. The gene calls are TRBV13 and TRBJ1-2; 8 positions match TRBD1. V shed 5 bases, J shed 4 bases, and the junction held 12 bases outside the gene matches. There are 16 residues in the CDR3. The germline gives CDR1 PRHDT, CDR2 FYEKMQ (reference sequence). This CDR3 is CASSLEGLDRVYGYTF. CDR3 coding DNA: TGTGCCAGCAGCCTAGAGGGGTTGGACAGGGTCTATGGCTACACCTTC.